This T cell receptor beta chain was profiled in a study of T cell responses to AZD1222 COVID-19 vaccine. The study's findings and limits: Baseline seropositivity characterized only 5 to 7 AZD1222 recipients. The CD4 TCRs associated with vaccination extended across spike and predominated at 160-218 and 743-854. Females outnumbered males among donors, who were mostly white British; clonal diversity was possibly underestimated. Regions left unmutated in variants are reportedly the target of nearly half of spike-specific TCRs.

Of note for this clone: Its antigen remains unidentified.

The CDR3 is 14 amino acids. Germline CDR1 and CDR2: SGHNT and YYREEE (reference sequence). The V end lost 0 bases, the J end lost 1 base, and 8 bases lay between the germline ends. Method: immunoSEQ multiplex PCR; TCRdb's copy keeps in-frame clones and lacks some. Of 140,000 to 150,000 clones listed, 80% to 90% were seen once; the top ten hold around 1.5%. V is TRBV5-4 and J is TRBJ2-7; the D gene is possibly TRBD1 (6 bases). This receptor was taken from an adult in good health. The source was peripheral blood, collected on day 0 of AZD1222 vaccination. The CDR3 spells CASSLAGASYEQYF. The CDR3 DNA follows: TGTGCCAGCAGCTTGGCAGGGGCGTCCTACGAGCAGTACTTC.